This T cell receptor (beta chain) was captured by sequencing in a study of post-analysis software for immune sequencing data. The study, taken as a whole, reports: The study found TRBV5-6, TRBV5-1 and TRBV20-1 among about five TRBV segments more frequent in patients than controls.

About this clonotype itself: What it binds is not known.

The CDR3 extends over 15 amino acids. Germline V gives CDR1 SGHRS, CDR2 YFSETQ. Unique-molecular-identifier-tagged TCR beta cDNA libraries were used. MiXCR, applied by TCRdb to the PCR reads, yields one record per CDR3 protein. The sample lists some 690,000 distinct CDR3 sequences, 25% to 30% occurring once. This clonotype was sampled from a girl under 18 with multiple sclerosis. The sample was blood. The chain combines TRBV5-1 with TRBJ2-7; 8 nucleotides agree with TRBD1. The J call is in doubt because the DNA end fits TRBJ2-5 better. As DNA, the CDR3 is TGCGCCAGCAGCTTGTCAGGGGGCGATTGGGAGACCCAGTACTTC. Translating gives CASSLSGGDWETQYF.